This T cell receptor beta chain was captured by sequencing in a study of identical twins. Every one of the donors was a healthy Caucasian. A universal primer site was created by template switching, with the cDNA bearing unique molecular identifiers. A single record per CDR3 protein comes from TCRdb applying MiXCR to the 5' RACE reads. The repertoire holds 150,000 or so distinct CDR3 sequences, with under 4.5% as singletons. This clonotype was observed many times. Antigen unknown. The V end was cut by 3 bases, the J end by 7 bases, with 15 bases between. Per germline, CDR1 MGHRA and CDR2 YSYEKL. The CDR3 is 14 amino acids. General study findings and limits: A lower insertion count was a feature of abundant cord blood beta clonotypes, with no such feature in memory repertoires.

This rearrangement joins TRBV4-1 to TRBJ1-2; a weak D match, TRBD1 (6 bases). The origin of this receptor is a man between 18 and 35 years old in good health. The sequencing sample was made of memory T cells sorted from blood. CDR3 sequence reads: CASSHLTGASGYTF. For the CDR3, the DNA is TGCGCCAGCAGCCATCTGACAGGAGCATCTGGCTACACCTTC.